This entry is about one TCR beta chain. The antigen remains unidentified. The method was immunoSEQ multiplex PCR; TCRdb's version includes in-frame clones alone and lacks a portion of them. This sample yields over 60,000 clones, of which around 80% are seen a single time; 0.6% belongs to the top ten. The data originate from a study of T cell clones after liver transplantation. In the study overall: Liver transplant recipients had immunosuppression withdrawal attempted within 2 years. Three of the eight recipients were HCV-positive; the rest had non-autoimmune, non-viral transplant indications. Whole-study findings and limits: A significant post-transplant drop in circulating graft-donor-reactive CD4 TCRbeta sequences occurred in most of the 8 subjects.

The CDR3 runs to 13 residues. The V gene lost 0 bases and the J gene lost 4 bases, with 9 bases spanning the gap. Per germline, CDR1 GTSNPN and CDR2 SVGIG (reference sequence). Sequenced material: CD4+ T cells from blood, taken before liver transplant. The V and J genes are TRBV30 and TRBJ1-2; D call uncertain. The origin of this receptor is a human donor who received a liver transplant. The CDR3 sequence: CAWSVFGLYGYTF. The CDR3 DNA reads TGTGCCTGGAGTGTATTTGGCCTCTATGGCTACACCTTC.